The rows below give T cell receptor beta chains drawn from one sample of a study of T-cell memory formation after mild COVID-19. TCRdb re-called the 5' RACE reads through MiXCR, storing one row per CDR3 protein. The sample holds about 140,000 distinct CDR3 sequences, 11% to 15% seen once. The specimen was PBMCs or a T cell subset sorted from them (not recorded which). The receptor set was obtained from an adult woman who had mild COVID-19 (a few samples of this study predate the infection). Cell type and time point are not known. The CDR3 runs from the conserved cysteine through the conserved F or W. A D gene is named only where the DNA matches it firmly. Part of the rows lack a size; the others show once, few, many or a class for expanded clones.

CDR3aa | CDR3nt | j_gene | abundance | v_gene | d_gene
CASNGGRGFPTQYF | TGTGCCAGCAACGGAGGGAGAGGGTTTCCGACCCAGTACTTC | TRBJ2-5 | NA | TRBV6-2/TRBV6-3 | NA
CASSWTSGGQEDTQYF | TGTGCCAGCAGCTGGACTAGCGGGGGGCAAGAGGATACGCAGTATTTT | TRBJ2-3 | NA | TRBV7-9 | TRBD2
CASSLFREETQYF | TGTGCCAGCAGTCTGTTCAGAGAAGAGACCCAGTACTTC | TRBJ2-5 | few | TRBV6-1 | NA
CASSSLSGGAFYEQYF | TGTGCCAGCAGCTCCCTTAGCGGGGGGGCCTTCTACGAGCAGTACTTC | TRBJ2-7 | few | TRBV7-6 | TRBD2
CSGGTGVINEQYF | TGCAGCGGGGGGACAGGGGTCATCAACGAGCAGTACTTC | TRBJ2-7 | NA | TRBV29-1 | TRBD1
CSASPGLAPYEQYF | TGCAGTGCTAGCCCGGGACTAGCCCCCTACGAGCAGTACTTC | TRBJ2-7 | few | TRBV20-1 | TRBD2
CASSQETDRVYEQYF | TGCGCCAGCAGCCAAGAAACCGACAGGGTCTACGAGCAGTACTTC | TRBJ2-7 | few | TRBV4-3 | TRBD1
CASSGGGDPYEQYF | TGTGCCAGCAGCGGGGGCGGAGATCCTTACGAGCAGTACTTC | TRBJ2-7 | NA | TRBV7-9 | NA
CATSDLRGGITDTQYF | TGTGCCACCAGTGATTTGCGAGGGGGGATCACAGATACGCAGTATTTT | TRBJ2-3 | few | TRBV24-1 | NA
CASSQGLGGTSNEQFF | TGCGCCAGCAGCCAAGGTCTAGGGGGCACTTCGAATGAGCAGTTCTTC | TRBJ2-1 | few | TRBV4-3 | TRBD1
CASSLDRQQPAGNEQFF | TGTGCCAGCAGCCTAGACAGACAACAGCCGGCGGGCAATGAGCAGTTCTTC | TRBJ2-1 | NA | TRBV7-8 | NA
CASSLESGARIPDTQYF | TGTGCCAGCAGCTTGGAGTCTGGGGCGAGGATTCCAGATACGCAGTATTTT | TRBJ2-3 | NA | TRBV5-6 | NA
CASSFSASYEQYF | TGTGCCAGCAGTTTCTCAGCCTCCTACGAGCAGTACTTC | TRBJ2-7 | NA | TRBV12-3/TRBV12-4 | NA
CASSVDPGFNYGYTF | TGTGCCAGCAGCGTAGACCCGGGTTTCAACTATGGCTACACCTTC | TRBJ1-2 | NA | TRBV9 | NA
CASSDRQLGPYEQYF | TGTGCCAGCAGTGATCGACAGCTCGGGCCCTACGAGCAGTACTTC | TRBJ2-7 | few | TRBV2 | NA
CASSPLGGYGYTF | TGTGCCAGCAGCCCTCTGGGGGGCTATGGCTACACCTTC | TRBJ1-2 | NA | TRBV5-6 | NA
CAISGGEGTVYEQYF | TGTGCCATCAGTGGCGGGGAGGGGACAGTCTACGAGCAGTACTTC | TRBJ2-7 | few | TRBV10-3 | NA
CASSKALGYGYTF | TGTGCCAGCAGTAAAGCTTTGGGCTATGGCTACACCTTC | TRBJ1-2 | few | TRBV3-1 | NA
CASMENTEAFF | TGTGCCAGCATGGAGAACACTGAAGCTTTCTTT | TRBJ1-1 | few | TRBV5-4 | NA
CASSSGTYSYEQYF | TGTGCCAGCAGCTCCGGGACATATTCCTACGAGCAGTACTTC | TRBJ2-7 | NA | TRBV7-9 | NA
CASLGRPVDGGGLQQYF | TGTGCCAGCCTAGGGCGCCCGGTCGACGGCGGGGGACTACAGCAGTACTTC | TRBJ2-7 | few | TRBV6-5 | TRBD2
CASSYLGGPAYEKYF | TGTGCCAGCAGTTACCTGGGGGGACCGGCCTACGAGAAGTACTTC | TRBJ2-7 | NA | TRBV6-2/TRBV6-3 | NA
CASSLSGTPSTDTQYF | TGTGCCAGCAGCTTGTCCGGGACACCTAGCACAGATACGCAGTATTTT | TRBJ2-3 | few | TRBV9 | NA
CASSRPGGAEQYF | TGTGCCAGCTCACGTCCTGGGGGAGCCGAGCAGTACTTC | TRBJ2-7 | few | TRBV18 | NA
CASSQVSPMGVYEQYF | TGCGCCAGCAGCCAAGTTTCTCCGATGGGGGTTTACGAGCAGTACTTC | TRBJ2-7 | many | TRBV4-1 | NA
CASSLGHWNTEAFF | TGTGCCAGCAGCTTGGGACATTGGAACACTGAAGCTTTCTTT | TRBJ1-1 | NA | TRBV7-4 | NA
CASSRETGTRTEAFF | TGTGCCAGCAGCCGGGAGACAGGGACAAGGACTGAAGCTTTCTTT | TRBJ1-1 | NA | TRBV5-5 | TRBD1
CASSQPGTSAYNEQFF | TGTGCCAGCAGCCAACCCGGGACTAGCGCTTACAATGAGCAGTTCTTC | TRBJ2-1 | few | TRBV13 | TRBD2
CASSFPGLYNEQFF | TGTGCCAGCAGCTTCCCGGGACTGTACAATGAGCAGTTCTTC | TRBJ2-1 | many | TRBV7-9 | NA
CASSPEGTDYGYTF | TGTGCCAGCTCACCAGAGGGGACGGACTATGGCTACACCTTC | TRBJ1-2 | NA | TRBV18 | NA
CASSGTGDNSYEQYF | TGTGCCAGCAGCGGAACAGGGGATAATTCCTACGAGCAGTACTTC | TRBJ2-7 | few | TRBV7-8 | TRBD1
CSARAPESPNGELFF | TGCAGTGCTAGAGCCCCAGAGAGCCCCAACGGGGAGCTGTTTTTT | TRBJ2-2 | few | TRBV20-1 | NA
CASSQGTRTEAFF | TGCGCCAGCAGCCAAGGCACGCGCACTGAAGCTTTCTTT | TRBJ1-1 | NA | TRBV4-1 | NA
CASSSPGLAGVLEQFF | TGTGCCAGCAGCTCCCCTGGACTAGCGGGAGTCCTTGAGCAGTTCTTC | TRBJ2-1 | few | TRBV11-3 | TRBD2
CSAEDYREAYGYTF | TGCAGTGCTGAGGACTACAGGGAGGCCTATGGCTACACCTTC | TRBJ1-2 | once | TRBV20-1 | NA
CASSEGGGYQETQYF | TGTGCCAGCAGTGAAGGTGGAGGGTACCAAGAGACCCAGTACTTC | TRBJ2-5 | many | TRBV2 | NA
CASSATWTYEQYF | TGTGCCAGCAGTGCTACCTGGACCTACGAGCAGTACTTC | TRBJ2-7 | few | TRBV12-3/TRBV12-4 | NA
CASSYEGRGDEQFF | TGTGCCAGCAGTTATGAGGGGCGAGGAGATGAGCAGTTCTTC | TRBJ2-1 | many | TRBV6-5 | NA
CASSQRQGAQPQHF | TGTGCCAGCAGCCAGAGACAGGGTGCTCAGCCCCAGCATTTT | TRBJ1-5 | few | TRBV6-5 | TRBD1
CASSFLAESYEQYF | TGCGCCAGCAGCTTTCTAGCGGAGTCCTACGAGCAGTACTTC | TRBJ2-7 | once | TRBV5-1 | TRBD2
CASSLHPGQGAPGELFF | TGCGCCAGCAGCCTCCACCCGGGACAGGGGGCCCCCGGGGAGCTGTTTTTT | TRBJ2-2 | few | TRBV5-1 | TRBD1
CASSPDPPVAVPNAQYF | TGTGCCAGCAGTCCGGACCCCCCGGTAGCGGTACCCAACGCCCAGTACTTC | TRBJ2-5 | NA | TRBV27 | NA
CASRMGPTYEQYF | TGTGCCAGCAGGATGGGTCCAACCTACGAGCAGTACTTC | TRBJ2-7 | few | TRBV12-3/TRBV12-4 | NA
CASSYPGNEKLFF | TGTGCCAGCAGCTACCCAGGGAATGAAAAACTGTTTTTT | TRBJ1-4 | NA | TRBV27 | NA
CASSTRGYEQYF | TGTGCCAGTAGTACGCGGGGTTACGAGCAGTACTTC | TRBJ2-7 | NA | TRBV19 | NA
CASSAGLAGAADTQYF | TGCGCCAGCAGCGCGGGACTAGCGGGAGCAGCAGATACGCAGTATTTT | TRBJ2-3 | NA | TRBV5-1 | TRBD2
CASSSPTGIQAENQPQHF | TGTGCCAGCAGCTCCCCCACGGGGATACAGGCGGAAAATCAGCCCCAGCATTTT | TRBJ1-5 | few | TRBV7-6 | NA
CSASPQGAYDEQFF | TGCAGTGCTAGCCCCCAGGGGGCGTACGATGAGCAGTTCTTC | TRBJ2-1 | NA | TRBV20-1 | TRBD1
CASSRRLVIGTDTQYF | TGTGCCAGCAGTCGGCGACTAGTTATCGGCACAGATACGCAGTATTTT | TRBJ2-3 | few | TRBV28 | NA
CASSPMGTSDEQYF | TGTGCCAGCAGCCCAATGGGGACTAGCGACGAGCAGTACTTC | TRBJ2-7 | few | TRBV7-9 | TRBD2
CATSSPNEGAHEQYF | TGTGCCACCAGCAGTCCAAACGAGGGGGCCCACGAGCAGTACTTC | TRBJ2-7 | NA | TRBV15 | TRBD1
CASSPEGGTGNPTGGYTF | TGCGCCAGCAGCCCCGAAGGCGGGACAGGGAATCCAACGGGTGGCTACACCTTC | TRBJ1-2 | few | TRBV4-1 | TRBD1
CASSLWGSGYEQYF | TGTGCCAGCAGCCTCTGGGGGAGTGGCTACGAGCAGTACTTC | TRBJ2-7 | few | TRBV13 | NA
CASSQDSAGLSPLHF | TGCGCCAGCAGCCAAGATTCGGCAGGTCTTTCACCCCTCCACTTT | TRBJ1-6 | few | TRBV4-1 | NA
CASSFGQGYGYTF | TGTGCCAGCAGCTTCGGACAGGGCTATGGCTACACCTTC | TRBJ1-2 | NA | TRBV4-2 | TRBD1
CASSQDPGELFF | TGTGCCAGCAGCCAAGACCCCGGGGAGCTGTTTTTT | TRBJ2-2 | NA | TRBV3-1 | NA
CASSEGRVTDTQYF | TGTGCCAGCAGCGAAGGCAGGGTTACAGATACGCAGTATTTT | TRBJ2-3 | NA | TRBV7-8 | NA
CASTPGTKDNEQFF | TGCGCCAGCACCCCCGGGACTAAAGACAATGAGCAGTTCTTC | TRBJ2-1 | few | TRBV5-1 | TRBD2
CATSTGGNTGELFF | TGTGCCACCAGCACGGGGGGGAACACCGGGGAGCTGTTTTTT | TRBJ2-2 | NA | TRBV15 | TRBD2